One T cell receptor beta chain is described in this entry. Its antigen is unidentified. Germline CDR1 reads MGHRA; CDR2 reads YSYEKL. The CDR3 has 13 amino acids. V shed 5 bases and J shed 15 bases, with 19 bases lying between them. The data stem from a study of blood T cells in healthy people across ages. General study findings and limits: Naive T cell percentage by flow cytometry tracked strongly with beta diversity.

Combining a sample-barcoded 5' primer with a J-beta primer mix, a second PCR ran for roughly 7 to 11 cycles. TCRdb recomputed calls from the 5' RACE reads with MiXCR, one row per CDR3 protein. The profile shows about 1.8 million distinct CDR3 sequences, about 49% of them singletons. V gene TRBV4-1 combines with J gene TRBJ1-4; tentative D call: TRBD1 (6 bases). The sequencing input was blood. The sequence came from a woman aged 40 to 50 in good health. This CDR3 is CASSKTVGDMMFF. CDR3 DNA sequence: TGCGCCAGCAGCAAAACGGTTGGGGACATGATGTTTTTT.